Given below is one T cell receptor beta chain in context. The antigen remains undetermined. This sample stems from a study of blood T cells in healthy people across ages. Around 9 milliliters of peripheral blood were drawn from each donor into EDTA-treated tubes. V lost 0 bases to trimming and J lost 5 bases, with 10 bases between them. Germline CDR1 reads LGHNA; CDR2 reads YNFKEQ. CDR3 size: 14 residues. Whole-study findings and limits: Those diversity estimates obtained from one million T cells were thought to be underestimates.

The authors ran a second PCR of about 7 to 11 cycles using a sample-barcoded 5' primer and a J-beta primer mix. TCRdb itself ran the 5' RACE reads through MiXCR, one entry per CDR3 protein. The table has around 900,000 distinct CDR3 sequences, just over 50% seen once. The receptor was isolated from a woman aged 60 to 75 in good health. Source material: blood. J is TRBJ1-2 and V is TRBV4-2; D not resolved. The chain's CDR3 is CASSQDTPGYGYTF. DNA of the CDR3: TGTGCCAGCAGCCAAGATACTCCGGGGTATGGCTACACCTTC.